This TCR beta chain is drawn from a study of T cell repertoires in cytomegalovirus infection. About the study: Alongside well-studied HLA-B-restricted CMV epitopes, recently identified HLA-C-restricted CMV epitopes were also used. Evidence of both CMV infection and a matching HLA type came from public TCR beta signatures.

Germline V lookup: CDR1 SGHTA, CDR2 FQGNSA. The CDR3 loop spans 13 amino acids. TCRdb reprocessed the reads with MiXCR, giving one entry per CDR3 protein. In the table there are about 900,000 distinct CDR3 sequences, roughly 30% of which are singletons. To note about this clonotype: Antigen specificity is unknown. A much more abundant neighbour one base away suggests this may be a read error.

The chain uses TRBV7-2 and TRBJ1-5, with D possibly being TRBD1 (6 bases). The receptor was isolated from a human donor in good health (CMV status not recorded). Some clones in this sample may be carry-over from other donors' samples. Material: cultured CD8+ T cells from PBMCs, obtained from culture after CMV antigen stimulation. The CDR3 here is CASTQGGAQSQHF. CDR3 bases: TGTGCCAGCACCCAAGGGGGGGCTCAGTCCCAGCATTTT.